The 4 T cell receptor beta chains given below trace back to one sample, sequenced in a study of OX40 agonist ivuxolimab in advanced cancers. The repertoire was sequenced with immunoSEQ multiplex PCR; TCRdb's copy has only in-frame clones and lacks some. Among tens of thousands of clones, about 88% were seen once, and the ten largest hold less than 0.2%. Sequencing used CD4+ or CD8+ T cells sorted from blood, obtained in a trial of the OX40 agonist ivuxolimab. These receptors came from an adult with an advanced solid tumor such as melanoma, head and neck, liver or kidney cancer.

The chain employs TRBV11-2 and TRBJ1-4; D perhaps matches TRBD1 (5 bases). Trimming shortened V by 5 bases and J by 0 bases, and 13 bases separated the two germline ends. The CDR3 totals 16 residues. Germline V gives CDR1 SGHAT, CDR2 FQNNGV. CDR3 coding DNA: TGTGCCAGCAGCGCCCGGACACCTGCAACTAATGAAAAACTGTTTTTT. Its translation is CASSARTPATNEKLFF.

This chain connects TRBV5-6 to TRBJ2-7, with unresolved D. The V end was cut by 5 bases, the J end by 0 bases, with 12 bases between. Germline V gives CDR1 SGHDT, CDR2 YYEEEE. This CDR3 is 14 amino acids long. The CDR3 region is CASREAESSYEQYV. For the CDR3, the DNA is TGTGCCAGCAGAGAGGCGGAAAGCTCCTACGAGCAGTACGTC.

V usage is TRBV27 and J usage is TRBJ1-1; the match to TRBD1 covers 7 bases. The CDR3 loop spans 14 amino acids. Germline CDR1 and CDR2: MNHEY and SMNVEV (reference sequence). Unmatched junction bases numbered 8, after V lost 5 bases and J lost 5 bases. For the CDR3, the DNA is TGTGCCAGCAGTGGGGGACAGCGGAGAACTGAAGCTTTCTTT. This codes for CASSGGQRRTEAFF.

The J gene is TRBJ2-1, the V gene TRBV9; D possibly corresponds to TRBD2 (5 bases). The CDR3 loop spans 15 amino acids. CDR1 and CDR2 (germline): SGDLS, YYNGEE. Trimming took 4 bases from V and 1 from J, leaving 12 bases between them. DNA of the CDR3: TGTGCCAGCAGCCAGCGGATAGCTTCCTACAATGAGCAGTTCTTC. Encoded protein: CASSQRIASYNEQFF.